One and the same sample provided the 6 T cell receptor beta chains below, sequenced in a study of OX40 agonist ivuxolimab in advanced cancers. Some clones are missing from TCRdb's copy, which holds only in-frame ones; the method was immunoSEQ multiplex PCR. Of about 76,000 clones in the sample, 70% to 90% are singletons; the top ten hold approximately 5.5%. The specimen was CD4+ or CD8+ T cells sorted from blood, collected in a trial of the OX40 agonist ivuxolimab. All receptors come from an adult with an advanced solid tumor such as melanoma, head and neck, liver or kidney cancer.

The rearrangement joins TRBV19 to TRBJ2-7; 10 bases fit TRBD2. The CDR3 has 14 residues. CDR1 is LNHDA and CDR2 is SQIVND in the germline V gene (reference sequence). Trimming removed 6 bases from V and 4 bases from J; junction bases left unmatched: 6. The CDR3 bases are TGTGCCAGTAGGCCCGCTAGCGGGAGATACGAGCAGTACTTC. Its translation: CASRPASGRYEQYF.

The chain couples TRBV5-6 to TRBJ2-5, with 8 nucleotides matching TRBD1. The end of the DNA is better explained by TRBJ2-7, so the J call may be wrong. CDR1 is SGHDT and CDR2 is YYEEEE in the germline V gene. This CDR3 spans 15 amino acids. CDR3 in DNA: TGTGCCAGCAGCTTCCCGGGACAGGAGATCTACGAGCAGTACTTC. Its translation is CASSFPGQEIYEQYF.

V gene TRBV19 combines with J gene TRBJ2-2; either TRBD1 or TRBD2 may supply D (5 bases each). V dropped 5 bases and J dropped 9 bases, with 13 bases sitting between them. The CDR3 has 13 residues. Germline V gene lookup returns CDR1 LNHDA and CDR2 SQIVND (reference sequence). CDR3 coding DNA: TGTGCCAGTAGTCCTAGCAGGGACCGGGAGCTGTTTTTT. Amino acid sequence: CASSPSRDRELFF.

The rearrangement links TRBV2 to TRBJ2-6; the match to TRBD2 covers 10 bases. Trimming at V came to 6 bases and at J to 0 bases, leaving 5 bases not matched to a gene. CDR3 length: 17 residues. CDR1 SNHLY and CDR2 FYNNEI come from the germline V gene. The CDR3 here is CASRFLAGGSGANVLTF. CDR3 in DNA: TGTGCCAGCAGATTCTTAGCGGGGGGCTCTGGGGCCAACGTCCTGACTTTC.

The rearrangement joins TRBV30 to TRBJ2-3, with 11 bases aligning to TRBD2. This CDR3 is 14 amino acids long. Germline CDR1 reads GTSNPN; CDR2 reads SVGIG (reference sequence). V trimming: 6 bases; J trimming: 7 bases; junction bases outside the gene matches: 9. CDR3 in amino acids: CACPGSGRANTQYF. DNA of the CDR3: TGTGCCTGCCCGGGTAGCGGGAGGGCAAATACGCAGTATTTT.

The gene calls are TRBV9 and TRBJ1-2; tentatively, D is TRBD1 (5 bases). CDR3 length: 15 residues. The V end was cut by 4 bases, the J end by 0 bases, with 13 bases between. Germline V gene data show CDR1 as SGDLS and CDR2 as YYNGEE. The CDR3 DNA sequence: TGTGCCAGCAGCCGGGCGGAGGGACCTAACTATGGCTACACCTTC. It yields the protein CASSRAEGPNYGYTF.